This T cell receptor beta chain was identified during a study of T cells expressing NK-cell markers. Study-wide background: Within the sequenced cohort of eight donors, seven exhibited HCMV seropositivity and one was seronegative. Regarding the study as a whole: Uncertainty persisted over the HCMV specificity of expanded NKG2C+ T cell clones. These clonotypes also led the CD3+CD56-NKG2C+ fraction in a handful of donors.

Turning to this clonotype: Its antigen remains unidentified.

This CDR3 has 13 residues. From germline, CDR1 is MNHEY and CDR2 SMNVEV (reference sequence). TCR beta cDNA was made by 5'RACE template switching with UMIs. TCRdb reworked the 5' RACE reads into one entry per CDR3 protein, no DNA. The sample has about 150,000 distinct CDR3 sequences, and its top ten clones hold around a third. The rearrangement links TRBV27 to TRBJ2-7; TCRdb names TRBD2, which stays unverified in the absence of DNA. This sequence originates from a woman aged 50 to 60 in good health. The material sequenced was blood T cells: a sorted CD56 or NKG2C T cell subset, CD4+ or CD8+ T cells, or bulk PBMC T cells (not recorded which). The CDR3 sequence is CASTRLAGDEQYF.